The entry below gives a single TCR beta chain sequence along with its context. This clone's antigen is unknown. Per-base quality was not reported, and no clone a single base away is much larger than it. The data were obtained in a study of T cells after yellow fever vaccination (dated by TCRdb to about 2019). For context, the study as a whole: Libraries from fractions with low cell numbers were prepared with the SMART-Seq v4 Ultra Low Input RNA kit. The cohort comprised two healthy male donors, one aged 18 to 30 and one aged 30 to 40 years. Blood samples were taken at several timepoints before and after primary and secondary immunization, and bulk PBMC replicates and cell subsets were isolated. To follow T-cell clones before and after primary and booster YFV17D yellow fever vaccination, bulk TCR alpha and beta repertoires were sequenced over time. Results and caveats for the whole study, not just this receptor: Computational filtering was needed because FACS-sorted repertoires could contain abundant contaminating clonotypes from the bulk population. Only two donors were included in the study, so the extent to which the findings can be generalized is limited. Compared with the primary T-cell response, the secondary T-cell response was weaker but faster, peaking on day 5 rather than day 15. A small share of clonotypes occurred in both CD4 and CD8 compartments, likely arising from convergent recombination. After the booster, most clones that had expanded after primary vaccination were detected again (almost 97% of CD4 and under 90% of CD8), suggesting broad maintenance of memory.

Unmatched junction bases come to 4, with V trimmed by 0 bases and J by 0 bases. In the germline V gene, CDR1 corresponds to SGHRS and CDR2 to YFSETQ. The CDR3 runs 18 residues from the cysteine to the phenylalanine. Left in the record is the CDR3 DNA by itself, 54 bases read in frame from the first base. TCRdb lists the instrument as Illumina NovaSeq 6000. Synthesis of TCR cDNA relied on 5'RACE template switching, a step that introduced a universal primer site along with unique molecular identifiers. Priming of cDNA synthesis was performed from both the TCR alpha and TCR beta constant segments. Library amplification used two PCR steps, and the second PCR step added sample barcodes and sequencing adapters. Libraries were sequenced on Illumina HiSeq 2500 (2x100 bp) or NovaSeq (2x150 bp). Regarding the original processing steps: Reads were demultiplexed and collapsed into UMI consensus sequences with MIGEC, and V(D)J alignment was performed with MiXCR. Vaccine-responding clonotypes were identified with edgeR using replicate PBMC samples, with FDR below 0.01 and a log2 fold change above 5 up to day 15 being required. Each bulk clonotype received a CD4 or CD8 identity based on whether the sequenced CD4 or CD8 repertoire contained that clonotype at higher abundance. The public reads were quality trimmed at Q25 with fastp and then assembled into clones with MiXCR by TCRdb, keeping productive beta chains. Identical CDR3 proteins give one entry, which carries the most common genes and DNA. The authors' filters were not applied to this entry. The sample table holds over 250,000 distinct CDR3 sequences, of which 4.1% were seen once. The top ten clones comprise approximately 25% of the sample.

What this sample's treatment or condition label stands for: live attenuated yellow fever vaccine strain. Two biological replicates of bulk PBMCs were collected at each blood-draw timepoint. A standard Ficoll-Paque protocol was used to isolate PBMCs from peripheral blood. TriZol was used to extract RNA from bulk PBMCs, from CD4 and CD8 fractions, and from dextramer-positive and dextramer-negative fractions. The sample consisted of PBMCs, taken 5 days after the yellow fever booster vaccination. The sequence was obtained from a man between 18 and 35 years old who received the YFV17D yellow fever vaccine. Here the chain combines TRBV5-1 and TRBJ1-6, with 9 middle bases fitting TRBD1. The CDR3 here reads CASSLEGQGSSYNSPLHF. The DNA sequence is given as TGCGCCAGCAGCTTGGAGGGACAGGGAAGCTCCTATAATTCACCCCTCCACTTT.